Shown below are 7 T cell receptor beta chains from a single sample sequenced in a study of blood T cell repertoires in COVID-19. Here immunoSEQ multiplex PCR was the method, and the copy in TCRdb shows in-frame clones only, minus some. Of roughly 170,000 clones listed, 70% to 85% are singletons. Sequenced: peripheral blood. All receptors derive from a man between 60 and 75 years old who had recovered from COVID-19.

This chain joins TRBV30 and TRBJ1-1; a weak D match, TRBD1 (6 bases). In germline, CDR1 is GTSNPN, CDR2 SVGIG (reference sequence). Trimming stripped 1 base from V and 0 bases from J, with 9 bases between. The CDR3 runs to 14 residues. DNA of the CDR3: TGTGCCTGGAGTGCAGGGGTTATGAACACTGAAGCTTTCTTT. Encoded protein: CAWSAGVMNTEAFF.

The chain carries TRBV6-5 and TRBJ1-2; TRBD1 might be the D (5 bases). Germline V gene lookup returns CDR1 MNHEY and CDR2 SVGAGI. The CDR3 spans 14 residues. The V end was cut by 5 bases, the J end by 2 bases, with 12 bases between. This CDR3 reads CASSPSPGNYGYTF. CDR3 nucleotide sequence: TGTGCCAGCAGTCCTTCCCCAGGGAACTATGGCTACACCTTC.

This sequence joins TRBV13 and TRBJ1-1; 9 bases line up with TRBD1. The germline V gene encodes CDR1 PRHDT and CDR2 FYEKMQ (reference sequence). The J segment lost 7 bases and the V segment lost 0 bases, leaving 6 bases of the junction unmatched. The CDR3 covers 15 residues. CDR3: CASSLGDRGGSEAFF. CDR3 in DNA: TGTGCCAGCAGCTTAGGGGACAGGGGCGGGAGTGAAGCTTTCTTT.

This rearrangement joins TRBV23-1 to TRBJ1-3; D uncertain. TRBV23-1 is noted as an ORF with a role that remains uncertain. Deletions cut 2 bases from V and 0 bases from J, with 8 bases between. The CDR3 has 15 amino acids. CDR3 amino acids: CASSQGRDSGNTIYF. CDR3 coding DNA: TGCGCCAGCAGTCAAGGTCGGGACTCTGGAAACACCATATATTTT.

The rearrangement uses TRBV19 and TRBJ1-4, with no clear D. The V end was cut by 2 bases, the J end by 0 bases, with 7 bases between. The CDR3 extends over 15 amino acids. Germline V CDR1 and CDR2: LNHDA, SQIVND (reference sequence). In DNA form, the CDR3 reads TGTGCCAGTAGTATAATGGCAGCAACTAATGAAAAACTGTTTTTT. It codes for CASSIMAATNEKLFF. Looking up the rest from reference TRBV19 and TRBJ1-4 gives the full variable domain: DGGITQSPKYLFRKEGQNVTLSCEQNLNHDAMYWYRQDPGQGLRLIYYSQIVNDFQKGDIAEGYSVSREKKESFPLTVTSAQKNPTAFYLCASSIMAATNEKLFFGSGTQLSVL.

The chain recombines TRBV7-2 with TRBJ1-2; 7 nucleotides agree with TRBD1. Germline trimming cut 5 bases from V and 4 bases from J; bases unmatched to any gene: 7. This CDR3 is 14 amino acids long. Germline V gene sequence: CDR1 SGHTA, CDR2 FQGNSA. CDR3 sequence (DNA): TGTGCCAGCAGCGGGACAGTCTCCACCTATGGCTACACCTTC. As protein: CASSGTVSTYGYTF.

The rearrangement uses TRBV24-1 and TRBJ1-2, with TRBD1 as a possible D gene (5 bases). Between the trimmed V and J ends, which lost 2 bases and 6 bases, there was a span of 12 bases. CDR1 is KGHDR and CDR2 is SFDVKD in the germline V gene. The CDR3 is 14 residues long. CDR3 loop: CATSDYQGYDGYTF. The CDR3 DNA reads as TGTGCCACCAGTGATTATCAGGGTTATGATGGCTACACCTTC.